This T cell receptor beta chain was captured by sequencing in a study of T cells expressing NK-cell markers. Study-wide context: It was sorted CD3+CD56+NKG2C+, CD3+CD56+NKG2C- and CD3+CD56-NKG2C+ T cells that supplied the TCR beta repertoires.

Germline V lookup: CDR1 SQVTM, CDR2 ANQGSEA. The CDR3 has 16 amino acids. With respect to this clonotype: The antigen is unknown.

General study points: The leading position in the CD3+CD56-NKG2C+ fraction of several donors also went to these clonotypes.

5'RACE template switching with UMIs generated TCR beta cDNA. From its re-call of the 5' RACE reads, TCRdb lists each CDR3 protein once, without DNA. The sample is made up of some 410,000 distinct CDR3 sequences, and the top ten hold 7.3% of it. The V call is TRBV29-1, the J call TRBJ2-1; the D call of TRBD1 rests on TCRdb alone, since no DNA is present to check it. This sequence originates from a woman between 18 and 70 years old in good health. Sequencing used blood T cells: a sorted CD56 or NKG2C T cell subset, CD4+ or CD8+ T cells, or bulk PBMC T cells (not recorded which). The CDR3 sequence is CSVPTRGQSSYNEQFF.